Below, 2 T cell receptor beta chains from the same sample are listed, as sequenced in a study of HIV-infected patients and healthy controls. Reverse transcription used 500 to 550 ng RNA and constant-region primers for alpha and beta. Alpha and beta chain libraries were made separately by chain-specific third strand synthesis with multiplexing indices. Each CDR3 protein is one row after TCRdb ran MiXCR on the 5' RACE reads. The table lists around 7,000 distinct CDR3 sequences, around 8.3% of them singletons. All unsorted peripheral T cells were captured because whole blood was used without fractionation. The sample here was blood, taken before antiretroviral therapy. The receptors stem from an adult with HIV infection.

This clonotype showed up just a few times. V is TRBV6-5 and J is TRBJ2-1; 9 bases match TRBD2. V was clipped by 7 bases and J by 6 bases; unmatched bases: 7. Germline V CDR1 and CDR2: MNHEY, SVGAGI. The CDR3 runs 14 residues. The chain's CDR3 is CASTRGLATNEQFF. As DNA, the CDR3 is TGTGCCAGCACCCGGGGACTAGCCACCAATGAGCAGTTCTTC.

By sample share, this clonotype is medium-sized. V and J are TRBV12-3 or TRBV12-4 and TRBJ2-3; 7 bases are shared with TRBD2. This CDR3 contains 15 residues. V trimming: 6 bases; J trimming: 4 bases; junction bases outside the gene matches: 10. The CDR3 sequence is CASRPRAGKADTQYF. DNA of the CDR3: TGTGCCAGCAGACCGAGAGCGGGAAAGGCAGATACGCAGTATTTT.